The T cell receptor beta chain described here comes from a study of shared clonotypes between healthy human individuals. About the research overall: Ranging from 18 to 49 in age, donors were two women and a few men.

Researchers divided each subset's genomic DNA evenly across several immunoSEQ plates. Assay: immunoSEQ multiplex PCR; the TCRdb copy retains only in-frame clones and omits some. The sample lists 660,000 or so clones; roughly 96% were seen once. The sample holds one count of this clone. The naive CD8 population came from CD45RO-negative cells selected for CCR7, without terminally differentiated effector memory CD45RA+ cells. Sample: naive CD8+ T cells sorted from blood. The sequence derives from a woman in her thirties in good health.

The CDR3 sequence is CASSFLVSQETQYF. In DNA, the CDR3 is TGTGCCAGCAGTTTTCTTGTCTCTCAAGAGACCCAGTACTTC. The chain couples TRBV28 to TRBJ2-5, with D hard to call. Germline assignment: CDR1 MDHEN and CDR2 SYDVKM. V lost 3 bases and J 2 bases, leaving 10 bases between the germline ends. This CDR3 contains 14 residues.